The T cell receptor beta chain described here comes from a study of shared clonotypes between healthy human individuals. The assay was immunoSEQ multiplex PCR, and TCRdb's table has in-frame clones only and misses some. Found here are approximately 2,000,000 clones, approximately 92% of them singletons; the top ten hold 1.5% to 2%. The naive CD8 fraction comprised CD45RO-negative cells positively selected for CCR7 and excluded terminally differentiated effector memory CD45RA+ cells. The donors were all Caucasian adults (living in Nashville, Tennessee). The CDR3 consists of 13 residues. Looked up from germline, CDR1 is MDHEN and CDR2 is SYDVKM. Deletions cut 8 bases from V and 4 bases from J, with 15 bases between.

The chain is built from TRBV28 and TRBJ2-7, with D perhaps TRBD1 or TRBD2 (5 bases each). This receptor was taken from a young man in good health. Some clones in this sample may be carry-over from other donors' samples. What was sequenced was naive CD8+ T cells from PBMCs. The CDR3 DNA reads as TGTGCCAGCGGTTACGTGGGGGATTACGAGCAGTACTTC. It encodes CASGYVGDYEQYF.